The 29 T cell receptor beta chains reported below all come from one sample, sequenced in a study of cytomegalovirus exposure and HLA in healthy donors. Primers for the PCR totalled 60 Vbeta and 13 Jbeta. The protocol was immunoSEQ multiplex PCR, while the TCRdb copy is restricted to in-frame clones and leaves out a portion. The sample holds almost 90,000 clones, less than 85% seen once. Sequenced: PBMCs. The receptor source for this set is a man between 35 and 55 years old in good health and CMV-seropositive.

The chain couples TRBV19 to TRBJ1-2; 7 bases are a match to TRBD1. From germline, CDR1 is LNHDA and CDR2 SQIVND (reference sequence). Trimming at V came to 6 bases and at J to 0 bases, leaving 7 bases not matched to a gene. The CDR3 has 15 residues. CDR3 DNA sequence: TGTGCCAGTAGAAACAGCAGGGGGACTAACTATGGCTACACCTTC. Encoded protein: CASRNSRGTNYGYTF.

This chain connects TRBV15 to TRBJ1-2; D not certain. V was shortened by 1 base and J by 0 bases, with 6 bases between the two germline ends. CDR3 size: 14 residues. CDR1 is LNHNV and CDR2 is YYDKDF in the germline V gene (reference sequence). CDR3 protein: CATSRVGANYGYTF. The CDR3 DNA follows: TGTGCCACCAGCAGAGTCGGGGCTAACTATGGCTACACCTTC.

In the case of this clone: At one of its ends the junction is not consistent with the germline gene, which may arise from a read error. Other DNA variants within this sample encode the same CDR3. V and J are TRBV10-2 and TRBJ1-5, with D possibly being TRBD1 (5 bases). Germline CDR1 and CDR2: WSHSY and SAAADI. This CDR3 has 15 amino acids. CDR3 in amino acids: CASSESPPGGQPQHF. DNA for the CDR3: TGCGCCAGCAGCGAGTCGCCACCCGGGGGTCAGCCCCAGCATTTT.

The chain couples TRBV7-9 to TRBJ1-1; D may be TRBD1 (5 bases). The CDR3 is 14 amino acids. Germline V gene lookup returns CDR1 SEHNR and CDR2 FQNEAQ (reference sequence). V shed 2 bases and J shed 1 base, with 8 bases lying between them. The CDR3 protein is CASSLQGSNTEAFF. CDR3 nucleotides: TGTGCCAGCAGCTTACAGGGCTCGAACACTGAAGCTTTCTTT.

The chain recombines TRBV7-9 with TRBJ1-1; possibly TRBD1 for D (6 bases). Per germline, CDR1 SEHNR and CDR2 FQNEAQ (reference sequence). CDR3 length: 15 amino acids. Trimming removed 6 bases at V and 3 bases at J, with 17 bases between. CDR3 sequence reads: CASSRIQGSDTEAFF. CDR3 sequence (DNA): TGTGCCAGCAGTAGAATACAGGGTAGTGACACTGAAGCTTTCTTT.

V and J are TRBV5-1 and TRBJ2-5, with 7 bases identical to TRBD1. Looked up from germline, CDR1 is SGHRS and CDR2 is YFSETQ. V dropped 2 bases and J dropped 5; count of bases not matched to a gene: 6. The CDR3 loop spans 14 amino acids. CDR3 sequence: CASSFDRELETQYF. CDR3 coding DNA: TGCGCCAGCAGCTTCGACAGGGAGCTTGAGACCCAGTACTTC. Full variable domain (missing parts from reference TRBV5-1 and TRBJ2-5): KAGVTQTPRYLIKTRGQQVTLSCSPISGHRSVSWYQQTPGQGLQFLFEYFSETQRNKGNFPGRFSGRQFSNSRSEMNVSTLELGDSALYLCASSFDRELETQYFGPGTRLLVL.

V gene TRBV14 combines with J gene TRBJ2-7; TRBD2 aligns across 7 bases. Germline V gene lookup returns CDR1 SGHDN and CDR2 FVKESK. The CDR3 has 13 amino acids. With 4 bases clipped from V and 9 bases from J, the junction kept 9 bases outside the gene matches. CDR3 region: CASSPLGGSGQYF. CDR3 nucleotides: TGTGCCAGCAGCCCCCTCGGGGGGAGCGGGCAGTACTTC. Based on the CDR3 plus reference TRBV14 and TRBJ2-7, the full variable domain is EAGVTQFPSHSVIEKGQTVTLRCDPISGHDNLYWYRRVMGKEIKFLLHFVKESKQDESGMPNNRFLAERTGGTYSTLKVQPAELEDSGVYFCASSPLGGSGQYFGPGTRLTVT.

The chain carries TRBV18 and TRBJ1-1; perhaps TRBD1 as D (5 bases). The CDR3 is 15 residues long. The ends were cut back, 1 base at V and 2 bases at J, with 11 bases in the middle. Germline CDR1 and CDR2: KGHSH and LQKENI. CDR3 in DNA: TGTGCCAGCTCACCACGAGTACAGGCTAACACTGAAGCTTTCTTT. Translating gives CASSPRVQANTEAFF.

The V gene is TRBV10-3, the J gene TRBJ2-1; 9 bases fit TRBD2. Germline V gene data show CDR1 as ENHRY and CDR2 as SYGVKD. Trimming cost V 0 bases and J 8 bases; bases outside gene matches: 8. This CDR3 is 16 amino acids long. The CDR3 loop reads CAISESKREELDEQFF. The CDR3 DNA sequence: TGTGCCATCAGTGAGTCCAAGCGGGAGGAATTGGATGAGCAGTTCTTC.

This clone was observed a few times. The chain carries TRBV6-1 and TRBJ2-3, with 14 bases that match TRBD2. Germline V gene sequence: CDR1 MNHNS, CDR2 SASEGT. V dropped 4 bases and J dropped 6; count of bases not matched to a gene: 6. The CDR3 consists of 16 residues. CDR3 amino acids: CASSATSGGALDTQYF. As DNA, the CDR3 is TGTGCCAGCAGTGCGACTAGCGGGGGGGCATTGGATACGCAGTATTTT.

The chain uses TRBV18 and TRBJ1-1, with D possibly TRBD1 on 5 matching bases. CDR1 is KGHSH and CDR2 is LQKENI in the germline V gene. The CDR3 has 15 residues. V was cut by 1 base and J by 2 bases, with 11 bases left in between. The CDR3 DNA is TGTGCCAGCTCACCACTGGACACAAGAAACACTGAAGCTTTCTTT. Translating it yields CASSPLDTRNTEAFF.

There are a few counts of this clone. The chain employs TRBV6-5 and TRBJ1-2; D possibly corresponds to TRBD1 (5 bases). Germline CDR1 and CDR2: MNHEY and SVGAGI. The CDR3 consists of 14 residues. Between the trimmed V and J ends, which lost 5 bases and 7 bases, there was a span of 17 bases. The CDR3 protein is CASSGGGGFGGYTF. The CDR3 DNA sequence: TGTGCCAGCAGTGGGGGTGGGGGGTTCGGTGGCTACACCTTC.

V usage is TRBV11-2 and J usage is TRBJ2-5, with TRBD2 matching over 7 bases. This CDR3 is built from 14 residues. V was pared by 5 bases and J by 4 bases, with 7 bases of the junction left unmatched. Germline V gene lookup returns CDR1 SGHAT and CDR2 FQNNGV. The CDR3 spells CASSPFTSAETQYF. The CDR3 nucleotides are TGTGCCAGCAGCCCGTTCACTAGCGCAGAGACCCAGTACTTC.

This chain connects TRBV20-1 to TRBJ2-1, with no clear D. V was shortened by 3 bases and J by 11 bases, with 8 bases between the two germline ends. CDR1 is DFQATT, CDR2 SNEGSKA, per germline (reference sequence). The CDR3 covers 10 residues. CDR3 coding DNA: TGCAGTGCTAGTCTCGGTAAGCAGTTCTTC. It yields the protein CSASLGKQFF.

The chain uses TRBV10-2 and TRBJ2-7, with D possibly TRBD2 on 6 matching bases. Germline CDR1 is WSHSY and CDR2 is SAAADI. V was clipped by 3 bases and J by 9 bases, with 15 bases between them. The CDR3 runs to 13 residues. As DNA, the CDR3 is TGCGCCAGCAGTGACGGTCGGGACTTCGTGCAGTACTTC. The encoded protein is CASSDGRDFVQYF.

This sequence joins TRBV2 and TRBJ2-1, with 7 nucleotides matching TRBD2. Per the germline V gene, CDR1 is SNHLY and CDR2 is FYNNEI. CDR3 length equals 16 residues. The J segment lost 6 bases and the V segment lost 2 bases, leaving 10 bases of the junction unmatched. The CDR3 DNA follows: TGTGCCAGCAGTGAAAGCTGGCCGCAGCGGGGCAATGAGCAGTTCTTC. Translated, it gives CASSESWPQRGNEQFF.

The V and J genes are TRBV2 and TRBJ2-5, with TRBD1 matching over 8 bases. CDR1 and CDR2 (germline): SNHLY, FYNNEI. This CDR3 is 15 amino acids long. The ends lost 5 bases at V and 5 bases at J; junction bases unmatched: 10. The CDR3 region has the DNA TGTGCCAGCAGTCCAGACAGGGGCCGGATGGAGACCCAGTACTTC. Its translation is CASSPDRGRMETQYF.

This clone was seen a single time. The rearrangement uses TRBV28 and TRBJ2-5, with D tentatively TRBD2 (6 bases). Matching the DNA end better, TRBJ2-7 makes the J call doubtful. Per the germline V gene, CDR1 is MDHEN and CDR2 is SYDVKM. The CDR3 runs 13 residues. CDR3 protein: CASRMGGVYEQYF. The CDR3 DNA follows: TGTGCCAGCCGGATGGGGGGAGTGTACGAGCAGTACTTC.

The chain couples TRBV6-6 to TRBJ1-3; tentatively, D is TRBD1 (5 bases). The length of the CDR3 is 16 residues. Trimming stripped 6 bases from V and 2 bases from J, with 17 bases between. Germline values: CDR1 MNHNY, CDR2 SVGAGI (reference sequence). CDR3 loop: CASRDPREIAGNTIYF. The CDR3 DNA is TGTGCCAGCAGGGACCCCAGGGAAATAGCTGGAAACACCATATATTTT.

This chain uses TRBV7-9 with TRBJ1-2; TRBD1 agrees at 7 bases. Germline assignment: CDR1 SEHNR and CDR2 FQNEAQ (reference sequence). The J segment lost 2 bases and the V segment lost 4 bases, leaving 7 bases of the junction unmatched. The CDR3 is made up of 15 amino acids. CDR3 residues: CASSSTGTSNYGYTF. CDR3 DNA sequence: TGTGCCAGCAGCTCGACAGGGACCTCAAACTATGGCTACACCTTC. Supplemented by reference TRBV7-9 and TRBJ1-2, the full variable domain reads DTGVSQNPRHKITKRGQNVTFRCDPISEHNRLYWYRQTLGQGPEFLTYFQNEAQLEKSRLLSDRFSAERPKGSFSTLEIQRTEQGDSAMYLCASSSTGTSNYGYTFGSGTRLTVV.

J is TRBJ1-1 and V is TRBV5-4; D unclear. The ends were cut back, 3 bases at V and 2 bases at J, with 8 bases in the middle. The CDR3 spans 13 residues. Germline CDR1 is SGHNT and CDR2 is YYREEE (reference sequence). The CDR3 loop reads CASSSGLNTEAFF. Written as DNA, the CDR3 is TGTGCCAGCAGCTCTGGACTAAACACTGAAGCTTTCTTT.

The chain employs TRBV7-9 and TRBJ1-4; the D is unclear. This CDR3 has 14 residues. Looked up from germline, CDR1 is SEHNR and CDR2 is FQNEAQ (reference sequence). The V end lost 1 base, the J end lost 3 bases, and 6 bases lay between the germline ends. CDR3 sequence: CASSLDQANEKLFF. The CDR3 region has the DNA TGTGCCAGCAGCTTAGACCAGGCTAATGAAAAACTGTTTTTT.

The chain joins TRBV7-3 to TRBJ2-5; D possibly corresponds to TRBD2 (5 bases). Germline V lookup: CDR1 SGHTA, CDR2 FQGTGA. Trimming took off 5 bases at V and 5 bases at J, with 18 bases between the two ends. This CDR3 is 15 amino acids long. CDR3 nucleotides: TGTGCCAGCAGCCCTACTAGGTCGGCCGGCGAGACCCAGTACTTC. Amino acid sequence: CASSPTRSAGETQYF.

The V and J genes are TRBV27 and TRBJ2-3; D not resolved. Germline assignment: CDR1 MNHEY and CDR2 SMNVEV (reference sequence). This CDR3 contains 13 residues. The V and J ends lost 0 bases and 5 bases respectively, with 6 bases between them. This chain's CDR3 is CASSLSAGDTQYF. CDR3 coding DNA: TGTGCCAGCAGTTTATCGGCAGGAGATACGCAGTATTTT.

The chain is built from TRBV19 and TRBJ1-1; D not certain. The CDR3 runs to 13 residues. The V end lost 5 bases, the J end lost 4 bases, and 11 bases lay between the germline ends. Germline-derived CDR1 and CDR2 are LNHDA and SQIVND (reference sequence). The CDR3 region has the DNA TGTGCCAGTAGTGTTGACAAGGCCACTGAAGCTTTCTTT. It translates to CASSVDKATEAFF. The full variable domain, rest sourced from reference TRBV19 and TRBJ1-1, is DGGITQSPKYLFRKEGQNVTLSCEQNLNHDAMYWYRQDPGQGLRLIYYSQIVNDFQKGDIAEGYSVSREKKESFPLTVTSAQKNPTAFYLCASSVDKATEAFFGQGTRLTVV.

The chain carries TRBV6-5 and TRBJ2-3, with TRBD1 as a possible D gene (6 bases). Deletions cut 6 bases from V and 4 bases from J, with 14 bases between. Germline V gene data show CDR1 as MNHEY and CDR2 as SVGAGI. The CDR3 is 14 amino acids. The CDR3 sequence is CASRDTGPADTQYF. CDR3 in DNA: TGTGCCAGCAGAGACACAGGGCCGGCAGATACGCAGTATTTT.

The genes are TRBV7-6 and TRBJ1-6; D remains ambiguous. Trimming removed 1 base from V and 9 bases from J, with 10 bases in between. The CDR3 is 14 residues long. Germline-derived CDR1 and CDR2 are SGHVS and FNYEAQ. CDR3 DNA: TGTGCCAGCAGCTTAGGGAAGGCGGGTTCACCCCTCCACTTT. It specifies CASSLGKAGSPLHF.

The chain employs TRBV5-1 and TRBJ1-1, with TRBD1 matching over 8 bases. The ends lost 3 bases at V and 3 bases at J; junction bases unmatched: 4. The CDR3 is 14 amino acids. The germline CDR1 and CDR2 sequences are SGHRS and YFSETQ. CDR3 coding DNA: TGCGCCAGCAGCTCGGACAGGGCCTACACTGAAGCTTTCTTT. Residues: CASSSDRAYTEAFF.

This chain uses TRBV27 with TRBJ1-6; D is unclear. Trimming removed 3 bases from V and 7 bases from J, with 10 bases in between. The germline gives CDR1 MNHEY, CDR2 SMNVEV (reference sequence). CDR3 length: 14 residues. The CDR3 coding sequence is TGTGCCAGCAGTTTCAGCGGGAGGAATTCACCCCTCCACTTT. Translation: CASSFSGRNSPLHF.